The subject of this entry is one T cell receptor beta chain. The target antigen is unknown. The record originates from a study of OX40 agonist ivuxolimab in advanced cancers. Study-wide background: Subjects had a mean age of around 60 years, with a range of about 23 to 90; just over 80% were male. Three patients got partial responses; one had hepatocellular carcinoma and two had cutaneous melanoma. Findings and caveats of the study: CD4+ and CD8+ blood T cells expanded clonally by week 6 at 0.1 to 3.0 mg/kg.

Losses at the gene ends were 4 bases for V and 5 bases for J; bases not matched to a gene: 9. The CDR3 has 16 residues. Germline V lookup: CDR1 SGDLS, CDR2 YYNGEE. Any history of autoimmune disease or systemic immunosuppression disqualified patients. TCRdb keeps only in-frame clones here, not all; method: immunoSEQ multiplex PCR. Here the sample spans tens of thousands of clones, 70% to 90% being singletons. The sequenced sample was CD4+ or CD8+ T cells sorted from blood, obtained in a trial of the OX40 agonist ivuxolimab. The clonotype originates from an adult with an advanced solid tumor such as melanoma, head and neck, liver or kidney cancer. The chain joins TRBV9 to TRBJ2-2; TRBD1 agrees at 9 bases. CDR3 loop: CASSPQGAGATGELFF. The CDR3 region has the DNA TGTGCCAGCAGCCCACAGGGGGCGGGGGCGACCGGGGAGCTGTTTTTT.